One and the same sample provided the 18 T cell receptor beta chains below, sequenced in a study of blood T cell repertoires in COVID-19. Using immunoSEQ multiplex PCR, the repertoire was profiled, and TCRdb retains in-frame clones only, with some absent. The table has around 160,000 clones, roughly 87% seen once. The material sequenced was PBMCs or T cells enriched from blood (not recorded which). These receptors were taken from a man over 45 who had recovered from COVID-19.

The rearrangement joins TRBV6-5 to TRBJ2-5; D is possibly TRBD1 (6 bases). There are 13 residues in the CDR3. The ends were cut back, 9 bases at V and 6 bases at J, with 17 bases in the middle. The germline V gene has CDR1 MNHEY and CDR2 SVGAGI. CDR3 in amino acids: CASYQGNMQTQYF. CDR3 nucleotide sequence: TGTGCCAGTTATCAGGGGAATATGCAGACCCAGTACTTC.

This clone was counted only a few times. This sequence joins TRBV24-1 and TRBJ2-5; 8 nucleotides line up with TRBD1. Germline assignment: CDR1 KGHDR and CDR2 SFDVKD. With 7 bases clipped from V and 4 bases from J, the junction kept 7 bases outside the gene matches. The CDR3 runs to 14 residues. CDR3 protein: CATSSDRAPETQYF. DNA of the CDR3: TGTGCCACCAGCTCGGACAGGGCACCAGAGACCCAGTACTTC.

This clone was detected once. V gene TRBV19 combines with J gene TRBJ1-5; 7 bases fit TRBD1. The CDR3 loop spans 14 amino acids. The V gene's germline CDR1 is LNHDA and CDR2 SQIVND (reference sequence). Germline trimming cut 6 bases from V and 7 bases from J; bases unmatched to any gene: 9. CDR3 amino acids: CASRGLTGWQPQHF. In DNA, the CDR3 is TGTGCCAGTAGAGGTTTGACAGGGTGGCAGCCCCAGCATTTT.

The gene calls are TRBV28 and TRBJ2-3, with 7 bases fitting TRBD2. The CDR3 totals 16 residues. Germline V gene data show CDR1 as MDHEN and CDR2 as SYDVKM. Losses at the gene ends were 7 bases for V and 2 bases for J; bases not matched to a gene: 12. DNA for the CDR3: TGTGCCAGCATCCGTGGGGGGGGTCGGGCCACAGATACGCAGTATTTT. It specifies CASIRGGGRATDTQYF.

The chain joins TRBV27 to TRBJ2-5, with 10 bases lining up with TRBD2. The CDR3 totals 19 residues. CDR1 is MNHEY, CDR2 SMNVEV, per germline (reference sequence). The trim removed 6 bases at V and 4 bases at J, leaving 20 bases unmatched. In DNA, the CDR3 is TGTGCCAGCAGGCCAGACAGGTCCTCTAGCGGGAGAGGGAGAGAGACCCAGTACTTC. This translates into CASRPDRSSSGRGRETQYF.

The J gene is TRBJ1-1, the V gene TRBV6-5, with D perhaps matching TRBD1 (5 bases). From germline, CDR1 is MNHEY and CDR2 SVGAGI. The CDR3 loop spans 15 amino acids. Trimming took 5 bases from V and 5 from J, leaving 18 bases between them. The CDR3 nucleotides are TGTGCCAGCAGTCGTCCCGGGACCGGAGGGACTGAAGCTTTCTTT. This sequence encodes CASSRPGTGGTEAFF.

The gene calls are TRBV6-2 or TRBV6-3 and TRBJ1-6; 7 bases are shared with TRBD1. CDR3 length: 17 amino acids. CDR1 is MNHEY and CDR2 is SVGEGT in the germline V gene. The ends lost 5 bases at V and 0 bases at J; junction bases unmatched: 7. The CDR3 reads CASSPDRVDSYNSPLHF. DNA of the CDR3: TGTGCCAGCAGTCCAGACAGGGTTGACTCCTATAATTCACCCCTCCACTTT.

About this clone itself: The identical CDR3 is also encoded by other nucleotide sequences in the sample. CDR3 in DNA: TGTGCCTGGAGCAGGGCGAACACTGAAGCTTTCTTT. Translating gives CAWSRANTEAFF. The chain links TRBV30 to TRBJ1-1, with D perhaps TRBD1 (5 bases). CDR1 GTSNPN and CDR2 SVGIG come from the germline V gene (reference sequence). Trimming took off 3 bases at V and 1 base at J, with 6 bases between the two ends. The length of the CDR3 is 12 residues.

The chain employs TRBV11-1 and TRBJ2-1; no clear D. The ends were cut back, 5 bases at V and 9 bases at J, with 14 bases in the middle. This CDR3 has 13 amino acids. Germline V CDR1 and CDR2: SGHAT, FQDESV (reference sequence). CDR3 in amino acids: CASSPIAVSEQFF. The CDR3 coding sequence is TGTGCCAGCAGCCCAATAGCAGTTTCTGAGCAGTTCTTC.

The J gene is TRBJ2-7, the V gene TRBV28; TRBD1 might be the D (6 bases). V was pared by 5 bases and J by 0 bases, with 14 bases between. CDR1 and CDR2 (germline): MDHEN, SYDVKM. This CDR3 region has 15 residues. Written as DNA, the CDR3 is TGTGCCAGCAGTGACTCACGGGACATCTCCTACGAGCAGTACTTC. Translating it yields CASSDSRDISYEQYF.

This clone was seen only once. The gene calls are TRBV5-6 and TRBJ2-3; maybe TRBD1 (6 bases). The CDR3 extends over 17 amino acids. Germline V gene data show CDR1 as SGHDT and CDR2 as YYEEEE. Trimming took off 4 bases at V and 3 bases at J, with 21 bases between the two ends. This CDR3 is CASSPGRVRQGTDTQYF. CDR3 nucleotides: TGTGCCAGCAGCCCGGGTCGAGTGCGTCAGGGGACAGATACGCAGTATTTT.

The chain combines TRBV9 with TRBJ2-3; possible D gene TRBD2, 5 bases. Trimming stripped 3 bases from V and 4 bases from J, with 9 bases between. This CDR3 comprises 13 residues. Germline V gives CDR1 SGDLS, CDR2 YYNGEE. CDR3 sequence reads: CASSETSSDTQYF. The CDR3 coding sequence is TGTGCCAGCAGCGAAACTAGTTCAGATACGCAGTATTTT. The full variable domain, its missing parts supplied by reference TRBV9 and TRBJ2-3, is DSGVTQTPKHLITATGQRVTLRCSPRSGDLSVYWYQQSLDQGLQFLIQYYNGEERAKGNILERFSAQQFPDLHSELNLSSLELGDSALYFCASSETSSDTQYFGPGTRLTVL.

The chain carries TRBV3-1 (or the pseudogene TRBV3-2) and TRBJ1-2, with 8 bases matching TRBD1. The V and J ends lost 3 bases and 5 bases, in that order; junction bases with no gene match: 23. CDR3 size: 20 residues. Germline values: CDR1 LGHDT, CDR2 YNNKEL (reference sequence). CDR3 sequence reads: CASSHILLTGATKDLYGYTF. The DNA for the CDR3 is TGTGCCAGCAGCCATATACTATTGACAGGGGCAACGAAAGACCTATATGGCTACACCTTC.

This chain connects TRBV9 to TRBJ2-2, with 11 bases matching TRBD1. The CDR3 runs to 15 residues. The J segment lost 9 bases and the V segment lost 0 bases, leaving 4 bases of the junction unmatched. The germline V gene encodes CDR1 SGDLS and CDR2 YYNGEE. Written as DNA, the CDR3 is TGTGCCAGCAGCGTAGACGGGACAGGGGGACGGGAGCTGTTTTTT. It is translated as CASSVDGTGGRELFF. The full variable domain, rest sourced from reference TRBV9 and TRBJ2-2, is DSGVTQTPKHLITATGQRVTLRCSPRSGDLSVYWYQQSLDQGLQFLIQYYNGEERAKGNILERFSAQQFPDLHSELNLSSLELGDSALYFCASSVDGTGGRELFFGEGSRLTVL.

The J gene is TRBJ2-5, the V gene TRBV27, with a possible D match to TRBD1 (5 bases). Germline V CDR1 and CDR2: MNHEY, SMNVEV (reference sequence). CDR3 length: 15 amino acids. The ends were cut back, 6 bases at V and 2 bases at J, with 16 bases in the middle. CDR3 amino acids: CASRVGWGQQETQYF. CDR3 in DNA: TGTGCCAGCAGGGTGGGCTGGGGCCAACAAGAGACCCAGTACTTC.

The chain carries TRBV5-6 and TRBJ2-2, with D possibly TRBD1 on 6 matching bases. Trimming shortened V by 5 bases and J by 1 base, and 15 bases separated the two germline ends. Germline V gene sequence: CDR1 SGHDT, CDR2 YYEEEE. The CDR3 covers 16 residues. The CDR3 spells CASRGTGHQNTGELFF. CDR3 bases: TGTGCCAGCAGGGGAACGGGACACCAGAACACCGGGGAGCTGTTTTTT.

The J gene is TRBJ2-5, the V gene TRBV2, with 10 bases lining up with TRBD1. The CDR3 is 14 residues long. Germline V lookup: CDR1 SNHLY, CDR2 FYNNEI. J was trimmed by 10 bases and V by 0 bases; bases with no gene match: 5. CDR3 bases: TGTGCCAGCAGTGAAGCTGCGACAGGGGGCGACCAGTACTTC. As protein: CASSEAATGGDQYF.

There are a few counts of this clone. The genes are TRBV30 and TRBJ1-1; TRBD1 matches at 10 bases. The ends lost 3 bases at V and 7 bases at J; junction bases unmatched: 2. This CDR3 contains 12 residues. Germline V gene sequence: CDR1 GTSNPN, CDR2 SVGIG (reference sequence). CDR3 bases: TGTGCCTGGAGGGGACAGGGGAATGAAGCTTTCTTT. Translation gives CAWRGQGNEAFF.